The present TCR beta chain was sequenced within a study of OX40 agonist ivuxolimab in advanced cancers. Whole-study findings and limits: Compared with others, partial responders at 0.1-3.0 mg/kg displayed clonal expansion among the lowest. CD4+ and CD8+ blood T cells expanded clonally by week 6 at 0.1 to 3.0 mg/kg. Some nonresponders additionally presented with little normalized T-cell clonal expansion.

This clone was picked up a small number of times. Its matching antigen is unknown. This sample includes further DNA sequences coding for the same CDR3. The data were produced by immunoSEQ multiplex PCR, yet TCRdb's version contains in-frame clones alone and is incomplete. Of some 100,000 clones listed, roughly four fifths are singletons. Patients were excluded for autoimmune disease history or systemic immunosuppression. Per germline, CDR1 SGDLS and CDR2 YYNGEE. The CDR3 consists of 15 residues. Trimming cost V 0 bases and J 6 bases, with 13 bases left between them. This sample comprised CD4+ or CD8+ T cells sorted from blood, obtained in a trial of the OX40 agonist ivuxolimab. The clonotype originates from an adult with an advanced solid tumor such as melanoma, head and neck, liver or kidney cancer. The chain combines TRBV9 with TRBJ1-5, with D perhaps TRBD1 (6 bases). CDR3 sequence reads: CASSVGQGPGQPQHF. The CDR3 DNA reads TGTGCCAGCAGCGTAGGGCAGGGGCCGGGTCAGCCCCAGCATTTT.